These 10 T cell receptor beta chains share one sample of origin, sequenced in a study of monozygotic twins with inflammatory bowel disease. TCRdb re-called the 5' RACE reads; one entry per CDR3 protein, DNA not given. The sample is made up of about 420,000 distinct CDR3 sequences, and the top ten hold more than 2% of it. The sequenced sample was blood. All receptors come from a human donor with ulcerative colitis or Crohn's disease, or a healthy co-twin of an affected twin (not recorded which).

This rearrangement joins TRBV6-5 to TRBJ2-7; the D gene TCRdb calls, TRBD1, cannot be checked with no DNA. CDR1 MNHEY and CDR2 SVGAGI come from the germline V gene. The CDR3 totals 15 residues. The CDR3 reads CASSYGSGDIYEQYF.

The gene calls are TRBV9 and TRBJ1-1; TCRdb outputs TRBD1, but without DNA this stays unchecked. CDR3 size: 15 residues. Germline assignment: CDR1 SGDLS and CDR2 YYNGEE. CDR3 amino acids: CASSPGGGRNTEAFF.

J is TRBJ1-5 and V is TRBV12-3 or TRBV12-4; TCRdb proposes TRBD1, but this gene call is untestable without DNA. This CDR3 is built from 14 residues. CDR3 sequence reads: CASTATRADQPQHF.

V gene TRBV29-1 combines with J gene TRBJ1-2. Germline V CDR1 and CDR2: SQVTM, ANQGSEA. CDR3 length: 12 residues. CDR3 region: CSVDSTSHGYTF.

This chain connects TRBV25-1 to TRBJ1-6; the TRBD1 assignment by TCRdb is unverifiable without DNA. In germline, CDR1 is MGHDK, CDR2 SYGVNS. The CDR3 length is 15 residues. CDR3: CASSEIGTGLSPLHF.

V is TRBV14 and J is TRBJ2-7; the D call of TRBD1 rests on TCRdb alone, since no DNA is present to check it. Germline CDR1 reads SGHDN; CDR2 reads FVKESK. This CDR3 spans 15 amino acids. The CDR3 reads CASSHAGRFPYEQYF. Supplemented by reference TRBV14 and TRBJ2-7, the full variable domain reads EAGVTQFPSHSVIEKGQTVTLRCDPISGHDNLYWYRRVMGKEIKFLLHFVKESKQDESGMPNNRFLAERTGGTYSTLKVQPAELEDSGVYFCASSHAGRFPYEQYFGPGTRLTVT.

The chain's CDR3 is CASSVPASGGSSSYNEQFF. The V call is TRBV2, the J call TRBJ2-1; the D call of TRBD2 rests on TCRdb alone, since no DNA is present to check it. The germline V gene has CDR1 SNHLY and CDR2 FYNNEI. The CDR3 covers 19 residues. Using reference TRBV2 and TRBJ2-1 for the parts outside the CDR3, the full variable domain is EPEVTQTPSHQVTQMGQEVILRCVPISNHLYFYWYRQILGQKVEFLVSFYNNEISEKSEIFDDQFSVERPDGSNFTLKIRSTKLEDSAMYFCASSVPASGGSSSYNEQFFGPGTRLTVL.

The CDR3 sequence is CASSLQGIQYF. The chain links TRBV5-4 to TRBJ2-4; the TRBD1 assignment by TCRdb is unverifiable without DNA. Germline CDR1 and CDR2: SGHNT and YYREEE (reference sequence). This CDR3 comprises 11 residues.

The rearrangement links TRBV6-1 to TRBJ2-3. CDR1 and CDR2 from the germline V gene are MNHNS and SASEGT. This CDR3 is built from 11 residues. The CDR3 spells CASSEWDTQYF.

The CDR3 loop is CSARVRGSNTEAFF. V usage is TRBV20-1 and J usage is TRBJ1-1. Germline V gene lookup returns CDR1 DFQATT and CDR2 SNEGSKA (reference sequence). The CDR3 has 14 residues.